Given below is one TCR beta chain in context. Its target is unknown. Trimming pared 0 bases from V and 2 bases from J, leaving 14 bases between. This CDR3 region has 16 residues. CDR1 and CDR2 (germline): SGHRS, YFSETQ. These patients, aged 18 to 65, had recently diagnosed hyperthyroidism lasting under 2 months. This sample was included in a study of T cells in Graves' hyperthyroidism and ophthalmopathy. Across the study: Blood was drawn when the patient was first diagnosed and still untreated. Study findings and constraints: Most thyroid clonotypes that were expanded above 0.001 also turned up in blood.

The CDR3 regions of TCR beta were amplified from RNA transcripts. The HTBI primer set drove a first-round RT-PCR of the TCR CDR3. From the multiplex PCR reads, TCRdb called clonotypes with MiXCR, one entry per CDR3 protein. Among hundreds of thousands of distinct CDR3 sequences listed, about 15% were seen once. The clonotype comes from a woman under 40 with Graves' hyperthyroidism. The chain uses TRBV5-1 and TRBJ2-5, with TRBD2 as a possible D gene (5 bases). The sample was blood. The CDR3 coding sequence is TGCGCCAGCAGCTTGGGTACTAGTCTCTGGCAAGAGACCCAGTACTTC. Its translation: CASSLGTSLWQETQYF.